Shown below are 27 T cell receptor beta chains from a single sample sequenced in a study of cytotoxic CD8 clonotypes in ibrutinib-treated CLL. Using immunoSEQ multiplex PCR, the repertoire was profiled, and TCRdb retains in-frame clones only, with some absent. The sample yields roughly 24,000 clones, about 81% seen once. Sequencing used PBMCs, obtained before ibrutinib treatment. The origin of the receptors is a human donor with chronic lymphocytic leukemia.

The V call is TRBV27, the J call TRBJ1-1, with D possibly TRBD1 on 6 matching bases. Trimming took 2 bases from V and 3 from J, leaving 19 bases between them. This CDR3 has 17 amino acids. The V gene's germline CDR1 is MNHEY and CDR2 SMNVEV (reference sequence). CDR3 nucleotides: TGTGCCAGCAGTTTAGAATCCAGGGGCACAGCGGACACTGAAGCTTTCTTT. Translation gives CASSLESRGTADTEAFF.

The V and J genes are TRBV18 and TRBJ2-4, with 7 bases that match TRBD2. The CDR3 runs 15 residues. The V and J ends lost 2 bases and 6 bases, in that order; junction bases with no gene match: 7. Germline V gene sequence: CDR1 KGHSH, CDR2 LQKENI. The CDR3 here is CASSPGGDLGNIQYF. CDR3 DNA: TGTGCCAGCTCACCAGGGGGGGATCTAGGAAACATTCAGTACTTC.

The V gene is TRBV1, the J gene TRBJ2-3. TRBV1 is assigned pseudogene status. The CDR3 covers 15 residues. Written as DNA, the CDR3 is TGCACCCGACCCCCACTGGCGGACGACACAGATACGCAGTATTTT. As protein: CTRPPLADDTDTQYF.

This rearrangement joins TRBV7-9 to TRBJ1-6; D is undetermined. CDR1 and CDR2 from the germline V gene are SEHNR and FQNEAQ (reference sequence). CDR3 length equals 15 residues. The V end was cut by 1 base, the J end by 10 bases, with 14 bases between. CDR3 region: CASSLGTRGRSPLHF. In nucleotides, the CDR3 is TGTGCCAGCAGCTTAGGTACTCGGGGAAGGTCACCCCTCCACTTT.

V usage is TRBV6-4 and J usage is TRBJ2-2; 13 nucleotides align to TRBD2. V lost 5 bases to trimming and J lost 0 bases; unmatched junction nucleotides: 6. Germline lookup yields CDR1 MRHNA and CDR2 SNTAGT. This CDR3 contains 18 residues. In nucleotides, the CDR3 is TGTGCCAGCAGTAGGACTAGCGGGAGAGGGGCGAACACCGGGGAGCTGTTTTTT. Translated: CASSRTSGRGANTGELFF.

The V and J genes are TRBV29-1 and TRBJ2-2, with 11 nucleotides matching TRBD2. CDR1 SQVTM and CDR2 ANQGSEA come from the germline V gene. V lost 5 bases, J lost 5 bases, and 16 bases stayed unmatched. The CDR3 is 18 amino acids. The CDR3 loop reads CSVPQTGGLAGGTGELFF. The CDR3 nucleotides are TGCAGCGTTCCTCAAACTGGAGGGCTAGCGGGAGGTACCGGGGAGCTGTTTTTT.

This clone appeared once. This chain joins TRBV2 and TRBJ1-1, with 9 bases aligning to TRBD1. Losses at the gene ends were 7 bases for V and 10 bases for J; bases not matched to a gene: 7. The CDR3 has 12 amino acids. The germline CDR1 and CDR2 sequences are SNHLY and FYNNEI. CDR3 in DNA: TGTGCCAGCAATACCGGGACAGGGCGAGCTTTCTTT. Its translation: CASNTGTGRAFF.

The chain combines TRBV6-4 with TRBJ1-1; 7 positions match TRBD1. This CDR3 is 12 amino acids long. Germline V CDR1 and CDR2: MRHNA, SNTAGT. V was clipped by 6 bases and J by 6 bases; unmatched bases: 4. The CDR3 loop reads CASRRGQSEAFF. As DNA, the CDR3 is TGTGCCAGCAGACGGGGACAGTCTGAAGCTTTCTTT.

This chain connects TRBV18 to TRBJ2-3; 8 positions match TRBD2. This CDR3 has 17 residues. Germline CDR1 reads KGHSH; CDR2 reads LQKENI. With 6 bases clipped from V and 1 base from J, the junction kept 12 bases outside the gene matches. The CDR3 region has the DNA TGTGCCAGCTCCCAGCCACGGGGGGGCACTGGCACAGATACGCAGTATTTT. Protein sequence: CASSQPRGGTGTDTQYF.

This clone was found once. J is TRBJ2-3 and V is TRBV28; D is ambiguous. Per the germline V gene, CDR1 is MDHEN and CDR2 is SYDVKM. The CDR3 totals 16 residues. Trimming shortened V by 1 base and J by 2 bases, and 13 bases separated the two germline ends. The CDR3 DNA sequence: TGTGCCAGCAGTTTATCGCCCAGCGCCAACACAGATACGCAGTATTTT. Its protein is CASSLSPSANTDTQYF.

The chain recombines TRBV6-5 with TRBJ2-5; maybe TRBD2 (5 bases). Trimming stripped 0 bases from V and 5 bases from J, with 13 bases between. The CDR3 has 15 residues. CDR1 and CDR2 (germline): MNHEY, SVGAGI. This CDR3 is CASSYSRAVMETQYF. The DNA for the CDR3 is TGTGCCAGCAGTTACTCGAGAGCGGTTATGGAGACCCAGTACTTC.

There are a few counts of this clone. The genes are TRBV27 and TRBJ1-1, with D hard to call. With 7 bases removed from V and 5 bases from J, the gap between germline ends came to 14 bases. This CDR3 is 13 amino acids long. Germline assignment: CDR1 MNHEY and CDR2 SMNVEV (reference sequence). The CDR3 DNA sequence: TGTGCCAGCACGTCGCGTAGGAGTACTGAAGCTTTCTTT. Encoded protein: CASTSRRSTEAFF.

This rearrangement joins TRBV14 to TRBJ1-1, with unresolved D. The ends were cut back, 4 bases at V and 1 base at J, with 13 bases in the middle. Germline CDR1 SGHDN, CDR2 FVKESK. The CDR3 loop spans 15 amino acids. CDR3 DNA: TGTGCCAGCAGCCTCCAGTCCATTCGGAACACTGAAGCTTTCTTT. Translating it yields CASSLQSIRNTEAFF. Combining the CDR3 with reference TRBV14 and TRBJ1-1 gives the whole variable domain EAGVTQFPSHSVIEKGQTVTLRCDPISGHDNLYWYRRVMGKEIKFLLHFVKESKQDESGMPNNRFLAERTGGTYSTLKVQPAELEDSGVYFCASSLQSIRNTEAFFGQGTRLTVV.

The CDR3 here is CASSSRSSTSGSLSYEQYF. CDR3 nucleotide sequence: TGTGCCAGCAGCTCGCGAAGTTCGACTAGCGGGTCCCTTTCCTACGAGCAGTACTTC. The V call is TRBV7-2, the J call TRBJ2-7, with 10 bases fitting TRBD2. CDR3 length: 19 residues. From germline, CDR1 is SGHTA and CDR2 FQGNSA. V shed 4 bases, J shed 1 base, and the junction held 16 bases outside the gene matches.

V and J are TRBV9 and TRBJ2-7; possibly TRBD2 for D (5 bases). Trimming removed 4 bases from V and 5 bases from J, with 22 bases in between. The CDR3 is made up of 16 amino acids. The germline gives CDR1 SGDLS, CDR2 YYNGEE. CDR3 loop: CASSTHIGSNVNEQYF. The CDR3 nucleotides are TGTGCCAGCAGCACACATATAGGGAGTAACGTCAACGAGCAGTACTTC.

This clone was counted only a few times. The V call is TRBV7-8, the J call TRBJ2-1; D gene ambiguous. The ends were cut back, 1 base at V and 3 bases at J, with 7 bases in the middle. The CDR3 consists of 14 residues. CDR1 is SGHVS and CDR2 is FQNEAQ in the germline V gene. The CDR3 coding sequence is TGTGCCAGCAGCTTAGTCGGATACTACAATGAGCAGTTCTTC. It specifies CASSLVGYYNEQFF.

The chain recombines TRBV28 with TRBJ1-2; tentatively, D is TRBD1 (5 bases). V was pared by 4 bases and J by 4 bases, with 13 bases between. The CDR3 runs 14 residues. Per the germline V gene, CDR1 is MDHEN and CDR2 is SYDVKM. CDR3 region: CASSSLQDPYGYTF. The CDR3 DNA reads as TGTGCCAGCAGTTCTTTACAGGACCCCTATGGCTACACCTTC.

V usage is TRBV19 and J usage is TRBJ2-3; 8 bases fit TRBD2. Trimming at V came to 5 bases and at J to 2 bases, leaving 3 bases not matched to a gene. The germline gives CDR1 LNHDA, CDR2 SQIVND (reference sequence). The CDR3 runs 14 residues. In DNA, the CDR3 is TGTGCCAGTAGTGCGGGAGGTTTCACAGATACGCAGTATTTT. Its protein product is CASSAGGFTDTQYF.

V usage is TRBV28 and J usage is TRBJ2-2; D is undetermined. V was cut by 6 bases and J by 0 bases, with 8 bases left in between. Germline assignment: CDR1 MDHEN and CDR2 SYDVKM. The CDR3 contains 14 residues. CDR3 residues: CASRRLTNTGELFF. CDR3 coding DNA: TGTGCCAGCAGGAGGCTTACGAACACCGGGGAGCTGTTTTTT.

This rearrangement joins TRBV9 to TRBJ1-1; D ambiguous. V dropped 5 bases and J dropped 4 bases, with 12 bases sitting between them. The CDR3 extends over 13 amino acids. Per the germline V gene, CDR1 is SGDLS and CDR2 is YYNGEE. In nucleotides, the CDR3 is TGTGCCAGCAGGAGGGTTTCGAGCACTGAAGCTTTCTTT. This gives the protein CASRRVSSTEAFF.

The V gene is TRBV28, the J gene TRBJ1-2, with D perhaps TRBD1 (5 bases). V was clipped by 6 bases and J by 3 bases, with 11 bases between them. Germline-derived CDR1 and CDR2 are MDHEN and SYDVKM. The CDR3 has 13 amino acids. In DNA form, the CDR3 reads TGTGCCAGCAGCCTCGGGGGGGACTATGGCTACACCTTC. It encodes CASSLGGDYGYTF.

Written as DNA, the CDR3 is TGTGCCAGCAGCCTGGGACAAGCTGGAAACACCATATATTTT. Protein sequence: CASSLGQAGNTIYF. The chain joins TRBV7-6 to TRBJ1-3; tentative D call: TRBD1 (6 bases). Germline-derived CDR1 and CDR2 are SGHVS and FNYEAQ. This CDR3 spans 14 amino acids. Deletions cut 5 bases from V and 2 bases from J, with 10 bases between. Full variable domain (rest looked up from reference TRBV7-6 and TRBJ1-3): GAGVSQSPRYKVTKRGQDVALRCDPISGHVSLYWYRQALGQGPEFLTYFNYEAQQDKSGLPNDRFSAERPEGSISTLTIQRTEQRDSAMYRCASSLGQAGNTIYFGEGSWLTVV.

DNA of the CDR3: TGTGCCAGCAGTCCCCTGCCGCCCAATGAGCAGTTCTTC. It specifies CASSPLPPNEQFF. This sequence joins TRBV28 and TRBJ2-1, with D unresolved. The germline V and J ends were trimmed by 5 bases and 6 bases, with 11 bases remaining between them. The CDR3 runs to 13 residues. The germline V gene encodes CDR1 MDHEN and CDR2 SYDVKM.

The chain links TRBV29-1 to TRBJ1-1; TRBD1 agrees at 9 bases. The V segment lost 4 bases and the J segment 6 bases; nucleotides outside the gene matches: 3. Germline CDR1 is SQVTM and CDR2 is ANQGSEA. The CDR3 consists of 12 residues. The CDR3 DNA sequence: TGCAGCGTTGGGACAGGGGTCGCTGAAGCTTTCTTT. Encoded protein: CSVGTGVAEAFF.

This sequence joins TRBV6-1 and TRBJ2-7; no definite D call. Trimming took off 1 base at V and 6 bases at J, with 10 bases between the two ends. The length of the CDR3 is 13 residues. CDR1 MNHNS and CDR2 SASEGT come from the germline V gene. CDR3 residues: CASSEGGRGEQYF. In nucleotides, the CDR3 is TGTGCCAGCAGTGAAGGAGGTCGCGGCGAGCAGTACTTC.

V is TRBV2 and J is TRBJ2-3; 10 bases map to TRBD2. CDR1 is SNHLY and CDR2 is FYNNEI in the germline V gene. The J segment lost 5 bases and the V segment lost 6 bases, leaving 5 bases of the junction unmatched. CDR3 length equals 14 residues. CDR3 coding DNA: TGTGCCAGCAGCCGGACTAGCGGAATAGATACGCAGTATTTT. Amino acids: CASSRTSGIDTQYF.

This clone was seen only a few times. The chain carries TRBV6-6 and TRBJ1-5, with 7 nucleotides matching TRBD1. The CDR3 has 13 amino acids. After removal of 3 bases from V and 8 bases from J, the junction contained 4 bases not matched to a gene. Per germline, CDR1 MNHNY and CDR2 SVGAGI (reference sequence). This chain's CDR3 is CASSYEQGKPQHF. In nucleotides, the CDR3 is TGTGCCAGCAGTTATGAACAGGGGAAGCCCCAGCATTTT.